Shown below are 9 T cell receptor beta chains from a single sample sequenced in a study of CD8+ T cells in alopecia areata. Scientists pooled cutaneous lymph node cells and sorted them on CD4, CD8alpha, NKG2D, NKG2ACE and other markers. RNA, once extracted, was reverse transcribed into cDNA for use as the sequencing template. Some clones are missing from TCRdb's copy, which holds only in-frame ones; the method was immunoSEQ multiplex PCR. The table lists approximately 300,000 clones, with no singletons. The sample consisted of CD4+ T cells sorted from a lymph node. The receptors were gathered from a C3H/HeJ mouse with alopecia areata. This line is of MHC haplotype H2-k.

A word on this clone: Gene and germline names: mouse. The observed sequence ends 4 residues before the CDR3 terminus, with the missing tail filled in from the germline J gene. The chain joins TRBV17 to TRBJ2-2, with D possibly TRBD1 on 5 matching bases. Trimming took 8 bases from V and 6 from J, leaving 13 bases between them. The germline V gene encodes CDR1 MNHDT and CDR2 YYDKIL. The CDR3 consists of 13 residues. CDR3 DNA (partial): TGTGCTAGCCGGACAAGGTGGGCCGGG. This encodes CASRTRWAG. The whole CDR3 sequence is CASRTRWAGQLYF.

As to this clone: Genes and germline come from the mouse. The read finishes 4 residues shy of the CDR3 end, and the germline J gene is used to complete it. The chain couples TRBV5 to TRBJ2-3, with TRBD1 identical over 8 bases. The CDR3 runs to 14 residues. Germline values: CDR1 LGHNA, CDR2 YNLKQL (reference sequence). The CDR3 bases that were read are TGTGCCAGCAGCCAAGAAGGGACAGGAGAA. The encoded protein is CASSQEGTGE. The CDR3 as a whole reads CASSQEGTGETLYF.

Comment on this clone: The gene names here belong to mouse. The read halts 4 residues ahead of the CDR3 end, with the missing end drawn from the germline J gene. The chain joins TRBV1 to TRBJ2-4; 9 bases are shared with TRBD2. Germline CDR1 and CDR2: NSQYPW and LRSPGD (reference sequence). CDR3 size: 17 residues. After removal of 1 base from V and 0 bases from J, the junction contained 5 bases not matched to a gene. The covered CDR3 bases are TGCACCTGCAGTGCAGGACTGGGGGAAGGGAGTCAAAAC. This translates into CTCSAGLGEGSQN. The whole CDR3 region reads CTCSAGLGEGSQNTLYF.

Points on this clone: Genes here carry mouse names. The sequenced fragment ends 4 residues before the CDR3 boundary, so the rest is inferred from the germline J gene. This rearrangement joins TRBV29 to TRBJ2-2, with 10 bases identical to TRBD2. V was pared by 5 bases and J by 3 bases, with 0 bases of the junction left unmatched. The CDR3 is 14 amino acids. Germline lookup yields CDR1 MSHET and CDR2 SYDVDS. This CDR3 is CASSLGGHTGQLYF. The CDR3 bases that were read are TGTGCTAGCAGTCTGGGGGGGCACACCGGG. The whole variable domain, remainder taken from reference TRBV29 and TRBJ2-2, is DMKVTQMPRYLIKRMGENVLLECGQDMSHETMYWYRQDPGLGLQLIYISYDVDSNSEGDIPKGYRVSRKKREHFSLILDSAKTNQTSVYFCASSLGGHTGQLYFGEGSKLTVL.

This clone was counted a few times. Mouse names are used for the genes. The read is 4 residues too short to cover the CDR3 end, so that end is filled in from the germline J gene. The genes are TRBV13-1 and TRBJ2-4; D is perhaps TRBD1 (5 bases). Germline CDR1 is NSHNY and CDR2 is SYGAGN. The V gene lost 0 bases and the J gene lost 3 bases, with 11 bases spanning the gap. This CDR3 is built from 15 residues. CDR3 DNA (partial): TGTGCCAGCAGTGATGGGGAGGGGAGCCAAAAC. It translates to CASSDGEGSQN. The full CDR3 reads CASSDGEGSQNTLYF.

This clone was observed a handful of times. Germline and genes: mouse. The read ends 4 residues before the CDR3 terminus; that terminus is restored from the germline J gene. This specimen includes other DNA sequences encoding the same CDR3. The V and J genes are TRBV19 and TRBJ1-1; D remains ambiguous. CDR3 length: 13 amino acids. Germline CDR1 and CDR2: FNHDT and SITEND (reference sequence). The V gene lost 0 bases and the J gene lost 3 bases, with 6 bases spanning the gap. CDR3 DNA (partial): TGTGCCAGCAGTATAGGGGGAGACACA. Its protein product is CASSIGGDT. The full CDR3 protein is CASSIGGDTEVFF. The variable domain in full, with the rest retrieved from reference TRBV19 and TRBJ1-1, is GGIITQTPKFLIGQEGQKLTLKCQQNFNHDTMYWYRQDSGKGLRLIYYSITENDLQKGDLSEGYDASREKKSSFSLTVTSAQKNEMAVFLCASSIGGDTEVFFGKGTRLTVV.

This clone showed up just a few times. Genes and germline are mouse. The sequence runs out 4 residues before the end of the CDR3; the remainder is reconstructed from the germline J gene. This chain links TRBV13-3 with TRBJ1-2; 11 nucleotides align to TRBD1. The CDR3 loop spans 16 amino acids. Germline V CDR1 and CDR2: NNHDY, SYVADS. V gave up 3 bases and J gave up 4 bases; unmatched junction bases: 8. Partial CDR3 DNA: TGTGCCAGCAGTGGCCTACCCGGGACAGGGGGCTCC. This translates into CASSGLPGTGGS. From start to end, the CDR3 is CASSGLPGTGGSDYTF.

This clone was found a few times. All gene names here are mouse names. The read gets to within 4 residues of the CDR3 end, and the germline J gene fills in the rest. The chain combines TRBV17 with TRBJ2-5; 10 bases agree with TRBD1. The CDR3 has 14 residues. The germline gives CDR1 MNHDT, CDR2 YYDKIL. CDR3 amino acids: CASSPGTGVDTQYF. Partial CDR3 DNA: TGTGCTAGCAGTCCCGGGACAGGGGTAGAC.

A word on this clone: The germline and genes are mouse ones. The read terminates 4 residues before the CDR3 end, so the remaining end is supplied by the germline J gene. The rearrangement joins TRBV19 to TRBJ1-1; 7 positions agree with TRBD1. Trimming took 8 bases from V and 4 from J; bases not matched to a gene: 5. This CDR3 region has 12 residues. Per the germline V gene, CDR1 is FNHDT and CDR2 is SITEND (reference sequence). The covered CDR3 bases are TGTGCCAGGGAGGGGGCGACCACA. Translated, it gives CAREGATT. Given in full, the CDR3 is CAREGATTEVFF.